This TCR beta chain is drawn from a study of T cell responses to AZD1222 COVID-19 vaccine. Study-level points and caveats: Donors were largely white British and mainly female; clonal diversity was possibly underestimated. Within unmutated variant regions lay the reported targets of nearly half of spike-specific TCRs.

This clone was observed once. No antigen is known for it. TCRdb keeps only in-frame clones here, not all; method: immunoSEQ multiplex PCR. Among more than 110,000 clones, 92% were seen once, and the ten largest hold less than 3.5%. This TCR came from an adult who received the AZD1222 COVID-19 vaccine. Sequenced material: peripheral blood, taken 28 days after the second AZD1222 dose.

The CDR3 bases are TGTGCCAGCAGCCCCGTGGTGGGAAGCACTGAAGCTTTCTTT. Its protein product is CASSPVVGSTEAFF. This rearrangement joins TRBV7-9 to TRBJ1-1, with D unresolved. This CDR3 contains 14 residues. The ends were cut back, 5 bases at V and 4 bases at J, with 14 bases in the middle. Germline lookup yields CDR1 SEHNR and CDR2 FQNEAQ (reference sequence).